The clone carrying this T cell receptor beta chain was seen a few times. Its matching antigen is unknown. An expansion of CD8+CD57+ cells by flow cytometry had been shown in patients chosen for sequencing. Severe acquired aplastic anemia was diagnosed in all patients. The germline V gene has CDR1 SGHTA and CDR2 FQGNSA. With 1 base removed from V and 3 bases from J, the gap between germline ends came to 6 bases. The CDR3 totals 13 residues. This specimen belongs to a study of CD8+CD57+ T cells in acquired aplastic anemia. In the study overall: The average for DNA from sorted CD4+ and CD8+ cells was roughly 3 ug.

The study profiled TCR beta VDJ and CDR3 using genomic DNA as template. TCRdb independently ran MiXCR on the reads; one entry per CDR3 protein. The repertoire holds about 160,000 distinct CDR3 sequences, with 70% to 80% as singletons. Overall study results and limits: Common to patients and controls were roughly 30 CD8+ CDR3 sequences.

The chain joins TRBV7-2 to TRBJ2-5, with TRBD2 as a possible D gene (5 bases). The source material was sorted CD4+, CD8+, or CD8+CD57+ T cells (not recorded which) from PBMCs. This receptor was taken from a human donor with aplastic anemia. The CDR3 sequence: CASSLEREETQYF. The CDR3 DNA is TGTGCCAGCAGCTTAGAGAGGGAAGAGACCCAGTACTTC.